This TCR beta chain was sequenced for a study of OX40 agonist ivuxolimab in advanced cancers. V lost 4 bases and J lost 4; bases outside the gene matches: 4. The germline V gene encodes CDR1 SEHNR and CDR2 FQNEAQ (reference sequence). CDR3 length: 14 amino acids. Generated by immunoSEQ multiplex PCR, the TCRdb table keeps only in-frame clones and is missing some. The repertoire consists of more than 60,000 clones, with around 83% occurring once and the leading ten covering roughly 30%. The TCR sequence derives from an adult with an advanced solid tumor such as melanoma, head and neck, liver or kidney cancer. The chain employs TRBV7-9 and TRBJ1-2, with 9 positions matching TRBD1. The material sequenced was CD4+ or CD8+ T cells sorted from blood, taken in a trial of the OX40 agonist ivuxolimab. As DNA, the CDR3 is TGTGCCAGCAGCTCCCGGGGACAGGGCTATGGCTACACCTTC. As protein: CASSSRGQGYGYTF.